These 24 T cell receptor beta chains were all obtained from the same sample, sequenced in a study of identifying expanded T cells in peripheral blood. Assay used: immunoSEQ multiplex PCR; TCRdb lists only in-frame clones, some missing. This table holds roughly 100,000 clones, approximately 88% found once. The sequenced sample was blood. The receptors stem from a person between 18 and 75 years old in good health.

This chain links TRBV10-2 with TRBJ1-2; tentative D call: TRBD1 (6 bases). This CDR3 is 14 amino acids long. Trimming took off 5 bases at V and 6 bases at J, with 16 bases between the two ends. CDR1 WSHSY and CDR2 SAAADI come from the germline V gene. The DNA for the CDR3 is TGCGCCAGCAGTACCGGACAGCGCCAAAATGGCTACACCTTC. Its protein product is CASSTGQRQNGYTF.

The CDR3 DNA reads TGTGCCAGCAGCCTCAAGGGGGTTGAAAAACTGTTTTTT. This sequence encodes CASSLKGVEKLFF. The chain has TRBV28 and TRBJ1-4, with TRBD1 as a possible D gene (6 bases). There are 13 residues in the CDR3. The germline V and J ends were trimmed by 6 bases and 7 bases, with 12 bases remaining between them. The germline CDR1 and CDR2 sequences are MDHEN and SYDVKM.

The chain couples TRBV9 to TRBJ2-7; 11 nucleotides align to TRBD2. The CDR3 has 16 amino acids. V lost 4 bases to trimming and J lost 5 bases; unmatched junction nucleotides: 11. The germline V gene has CDR1 SGDLS and CDR2 YYNGEE. Here the CDR3 DNA reads TGTGCCAGCAGCCCGACTTTAGCGGGAGGGCCCCACGAGCAGTACTTC. As protein: CASSPTLAGGPHEQYF.

The table lists this clone with a count of one. The chain couples TRBV20-1 to TRBJ2-3; no firm D call. Germline CDR1 and CDR2: DFQATT and SNEGSKA (reference sequence). The CDR3 is 11 residues long. V lost 6 bases and J 4 bases, leaving 8 bases between the germline ends. The CDR3 sequence is CSAKVADTQYF. The DNA for the CDR3 is TGCAGTGCAAAGGTCGCAGATACGCAGTATTTT.

The chain carries TRBV2 and TRBJ1-1, with 8 bases identical to TRBD1. The CDR3 totals 12 residues. CDR1 SNHLY and CDR2 FYNNEI come from the germline V gene. With 11 bases clipped from V and 5 bases from J, the junction kept 7 bases outside the gene matches. CDR3 sequence: CAFRDRGTEAFF. The CDR3 DNA sequence: TGTGCCTTCCGAGACAGGGGAACTGAAGCTTTCTTT.

This sequence joins TRBV9 and TRBJ2-7; TRBD2 matches at 16 bases. The V gene end was trimmed by 4 bases and the J gene end by 4 bases; junction bases not matched to a gene: 8. Germline V gene data show CDR1 as SGDLS and CDR2 as YYNGEE. The CDR3 has 17 amino acids. The CDR3 loop is CASSPGTSGRARYEQYF. Written as DNA, the CDR3 is TGTGCCAGCAGCCCCGGGACTAGCGGGAGGGCCAGGTACGAGCAGTACTTC.

This clone was observed a single time. V is TRBV9 and J is TRBJ2-1; D is possibly TRBD1 (7 bases). This CDR3 is 15 amino acids long. V shed 3 bases and J shed 4 bases, with 14 bases lying between them. CDR1 and CDR2 from the germline V gene are SGDLS and YYNGEE. The CDR3 reads CASSETGTEYNEQFF. DNA of the CDR3: TGTGCCAGCAGCGAGACAGGGACTGAATACAATGAGCAGTTCTTC.

The V and J genes are TRBV27 and TRBJ2-7; D possibly corresponds to TRBD1 (6 bases). This CDR3 has 13 amino acids. V was shortened by 4 bases and J by 1 base, with 8 bases between the two germline ends. Germline-derived CDR1 and CDR2 are MNHEY and SMNVEV (reference sequence). In DNA, the CDR3 is TGTGCCAGCAGTTCACAGGGATCCTACGAGCAGTACTTC. This sequence encodes CASSSQGSYEQYF.

The chain couples TRBV14 to TRBJ1-1; no clear D. The length of the CDR3 is 16 residues. Germline CDR1 is SGHDN and CDR2 is FVKESK. V was pared by 0 bases and J by 1 base, with 12 bases between. The CDR3 is CASSQDGLVRNTEAFF. The CDR3 DNA follows: TGTGCCAGCAGCCAAGATGGATTAGTCCGGAACACTGAAGCTTTCTTT. The full variable domain, rest sourced from reference TRBV14 and TRBJ1-1, is EAGVTQFPSHSVIEKGQTVTLRCDPISGHDNLYWYRRVMGKEIKFLLHFVKESKQDESGMPNNRFLAERTGGTYSTLKVQPAELEDSGVYFCASSQDGLVRNTEAFFGQGTRLTVV.

This clone was recorded only once. This rearrangement joins TRBV15 to TRBJ2-1; D is unclear. The length of the CDR3 is 16 residues. Trimming removed 1 base from V and 0 bases from J, with 10 bases in between. In germline, CDR1 is LNHNV, CDR2 YYDKDF (reference sequence). CDR3 nucleotides: TGTGCCACCAGCAGAGGCGGCGCAAGCTCCTACAATGAGCAGTTCTTC. Its protein is CATSRGGASSYNEQFF.

This chain's CDR3 is CASSLVPGSNEKLFF. As DNA, the CDR3 is TGTGCCAGCAGCTTGGTGCCAGGGTCTAATGAAAAACTGTTTTTT. The chain is built from TRBV5-4 and TRBJ1-4, with D possibly matching TRBD1 (5 bases). Between the trimmed V and J ends, which lost 0 bases and 3 bases, there was a span of 9 bases. There are 15 residues in the CDR3. Germline loops: CDR1 SGHNT, CDR2 YYREEE (reference sequence).

The chain is built from TRBV10-3 and TRBJ2-7; 7 positions agree with TRBD2. Trimming cost V 7 bases and J 2 bases; bases outside gene matches: 5. This CDR3 is 13 amino acids long. CDR1 and CDR2 (germline): ENHRY, SYGVKD. Here the CDR3 DNA reads TGTGCCATCACCAGCGGGACCCCCTACGAGCAGTACTTC. Encoded protein: CAITSGTPYEQYF.

The genes are TRBV7-8 and TRBJ1-1; the D gene is possibly TRBD1 (5 bases). The germline gives CDR1 SGHVS, CDR2 FQNEAQ. Trimming removed 0 bases at V and 2 bases at J, with 7 bases between. The CDR3 length is 14 residues. CDR3 sequence (DNA): TGTGCCAGCAGCTTAGCGAGGGACAACACTGAAGCTTTCTTT. Protein sequence: CASSLARDNTEAFF. Based on the CDR3 plus reference TRBV7-8 and TRBJ1-1, the full variable domain is GAGVSQSPRYKVAKRGQDVALRCDPISGHVSLFWYQQALGQGPEFLTYFQNEAQLDKSGLPSDRFFAERPEGSVSTLKIQRTQQEDSAVYLCASSLARDNTEAFFGQGTRLTVV.

The V gene is TRBV19, the J gene TRBJ2-7, with 11 bases aligning to TRBD2. Unmatched junction bases numbered 3, after V lost 0 bases and J lost 2 bases. CDR1 and CDR2 (germline): LNHDA, SQIVND (reference sequence). This CDR3 has 16 residues. This chain's CDR3 is CASSIEQTSGTYEQYF. The CDR3 DNA reads TGTGCCAGTAGTATAGAGCAGACTAGCGGGACCTACGAGCAGTACTTC.

In its sample, this clone was seen once. This sequence joins TRBV6-5 and TRBJ2-1; 9 bases line up with TRBD2. The germline gives CDR1 MNHEY, CDR2 SVGAGI. This CDR3 region has 12 residues. V trimming: 4 bases; J trimming: 15 bases; junction bases outside the gene matches: 7. In nucleotides, the CDR3 is TGTGCCAGCAGTTCCCCGGGACTAGCACTGTTCTTC. Translated, it gives CASSSPGLALFF.

This clone has only one observation. The chain employs TRBV5-3 and TRBJ2-7, with TRBD1 identical over 7 bases. TRBV5-3 is designated an ORF whose function remains uncertain. V dropped 0 bases and J dropped 4; count of bases not matched to a gene: 4. This CDR3 has 14 residues. This CDR3 reads CARSLVPRGYEQYF. The CDR3 region has the DNA TGTGCCAGAAGCTTGGTTCCCAGGGGGTACGAGCAGTACTTC.

The gene calls are TRBV5-1 and TRBJ1-1, with a weak D call TRBD1 (5 bases). The germline gives CDR1 SGHRS, CDR2 YFSETQ. This CDR3 is 15 amino acids long. Trimming stripped 0 bases from V and 6 bases from J, with 15 bases between. The CDR3 DNA follows: TGCGCCAGCAGCTTGGCGATGGGGGGAGAGCCTGAAGCTTTCTTT. Translated: CASSLAMGGEPEAFF.

The count of this clone is one. The chain uses TRBV30 and TRBJ2-3; no definite D call. The CDR3 consists of 11 residues. Trimming stripped 5 bases from V and 5 bases from J, with 8 bases between. Germline values: CDR1 GTSNPN, CDR2 SVGIG (reference sequence). The CDR3 sequence: CAWGYLDTQYF. The CDR3 region has the DNA TGTGCCTGGGGCTATCTAGATACGCAGTATTTT.

The chain combines TRBV11-3 with TRBJ2-7, with 9 bases that match TRBD1. The trim removed 5 bases at V and 0 bases at J, leaving 11 bases unmatched. This CDR3 contains 17 residues. The germline V gene has CDR1 SGHNT and CDR2 YENEEA. The CDR3 here is CASSADRGQIRSYEQYF. For the CDR3, the DNA is TGTGCCAGCAGCGCGGACAGGGGACAAATTCGCTCCTACGAGCAGTACTTC. Together with reference TRBV11-3 and TRBJ2-7, the CDR3 gives the full variable domain: EAGVVQSPRYKIIEKKQPVAFWCNPISGHNTLYWYLQNLGQGPELLIRYENEEAVDDSQLPKDRFSAERLKGVDSTLKIQPAELGDSAVYLCASSADRGQIRSYEQYFGPGTRLTVT.

The V gene is TRBV9, the J gene TRBJ1-6; no clear D gene. V was trimmed by 0 bases and J by 1 base, leaving 5 bases between them. Germline lookup yields CDR1 SGDLS and CDR2 YYNGEE. This CDR3 contains 15 residues. CDR3 residues: CASSVGESYNSPLHF. The CDR3 DNA follows: TGTGCCAGCAGCGTAGGGGAATCCTATAATTCACCCCTCCACTTT.

The chain employs TRBV15 and TRBJ2-5; 9 bases fit TRBD1. Germline lookup yields CDR1 LNHNV and CDR2 YYDKDF (reference sequence). The CDR3 runs to 15 residues. After removal of 0 bases from V and 4 bases from J, the junction contained 3 bases not matched to a gene. CDR3 amino acids: CATSREGQGVETQYF. The DNA for the CDR3 is TGTGCCACCAGCAGAGAGGGACAGGGAGTAGAGACCCAGTACTTC.

This chain links TRBV29-1 with TRBJ1-1; a weak D match, TRBD1 (6 bases). V gave up 4 bases and J gave up 3 bases, with 12 bases separating them. Germline-derived CDR1 and CDR2 are SQVTM and ANQGSEA. CDR3 length: 13 residues. The CDR3 sequence: CSVAAGVHTEAFF. CDR3 nucleotide sequence: TGCAGCGTTGCAGCAGGGGTGCACACTGAAGCTTTCTTT.

J is TRBJ2-7 and V is TRBV7-3, with 8 bases fitting TRBD2. CDR3 length equals 15 residues. Germline trimming cut 5 bases from V and 1 base from J; bases unmatched to any gene: 7. Per germline, CDR1 SGHTA and CDR2 FQGTGA. Written as DNA, the CDR3 is TGTGCCAGCAGCGGCGGGAGCGGGGGATCCTACGAGCAGTACTTC. Residues: CASSGGSGGSYEQYF.

V usage is TRBV27 and J usage is TRBJ1-2, with 8 bases fitting TRBD1. CDR1 is MNHEY, CDR2 SMNVEV, per germline (reference sequence). The CDR3 loop spans 12 amino acids. Trimming removed 8 bases from V and 3 bases from J; junction bases left unmatched: 2. The CDR3 loop is CASGDRHYGYTF. Written as DNA, the CDR3 is TGTGCCAGCGGGGACAGGCACTATGGCTACACCTTC.